Following are 2 T cell receptor beta chains from one sample sequenced in a study of CD8+CD57+ T cells in acquired aplastic anemia. Genomic DNA provided the template from which TCR beta VDJ and CDR3 profiles were obtained. MiXCR was run by TCRdb on the reads, yielding one entry per CDR3 protein. The repertoire includes about 160,000 distinct CDR3 sequences, roughly 48% of them detected once, and less than 3% sits in the top ten. All patients picked for sequencing had shown, by flow cytometry, an expansion of CD8+CD57+ cells. The sequenced material came from sorted CD4+, CD8+, or CD8+CD57+ T cells (not recorded which) from PBMCs. The receptors were sampled from a human donor with aplastic anemia.

The genes are TRBV5-1 and TRBJ2-7; TRBD1 agrees at 10 bases. The trim removed 0 bases at V and 6 bases at J, leaving 0 bases unmatched. Germline assignment: CDR1 SGHRS and CDR2 YFSETQ. The CDR3 covers 13 residues. CDR3 loop: CASSLGTGGEQYF. DNA of the CDR3: TGCGCCAGCAGCTTGGGGACAGGGGGCGAGCAGTACTTC. Combining the CDR3 with reference TRBV5-1 and TRBJ2-7 gives the whole variable domain KAGVTQTPRYLIKTRGQQVTLSCSPISGHRSVSWYQQTPGQGLQFLFEYFSETQRNKGNFPGRFSGRQFSNSRSEMNVSTLELGDSALYLCASSLGTGGEQYFGPGTRLTVT.

This clonotype has just a few counts. This may be a read error: a much more frequent sequence differs by one nucleotide. The rearrangement joins TRBV5-8 to TRBJ2-7, with D tentatively TRBD1 (6 bases). CDR3 length equals 13 residues. The germline V gene encodes CDR1 SGHTS and CDR2 YDEGEE. The CDR3 sequence is CASGLTGVNEQYF. Here the CDR3 DNA reads TGTGCCAGCGGCTTGACAGGAGTAAACGAGCAGTACTTC.